The sequence of this T cell receptor beta chain was determined in a study of blood T cell repertoires in COVID-19. For the study at large: Spain, Italy and the United States supplied samples that represented acute and convalescent COVID-19.

Germline V gives CDR1 ENHRY, CDR2 SYGVKD. The CDR3 covers 16 residues. The V segment lost 2 bases and the J segment 0 bases; nucleotides outside the gene matches: 4. The data were produced by immunoSEQ multiplex PCR, yet TCRdb's version contains in-frame clones alone and is incomplete. The top ten hold 14% of the sample, which has around 39,000 clones, less than 85% seen once. The clonotype was recovered from a woman aged 70 to 79 with acute or convalescent COVID-19. Sample: peripheral blood. The chain carries TRBV10-3 and TRBJ1-5, with TRBD1 matching over 7 bases. The CDR3 protein is CAISEVGTVSNQPQHF. Here the CDR3 DNA reads TGTGCCATCAGTGAGGTCGGGACAGTTAGCAATCAGCCCCAGCATTTT.